This T cell receptor beta chain was obtained from a study of blood T cell repertoires in COVID-19. Study-wide background: The cDNA or gDNA used as material had been derived from T cells, B-cell-depleted T cells, or PBMCs.

This clone was detected only once. Germline values: CDR1 ENHRY, CDR2 SYGVKD. This CDR3 spans 15 amino acids. Trimming cost V 4 bases and J 2 bases; bases outside gene matches: 5. The authors' processing: Amplification of reference gene primers provided the estimated nucleated cell counts. Libraries were prepared by immunoSEQ multiplex PCR; TCRdb keeps only in-frame clonotypes and omits some of them. That table is the source of V, J and clone size, and D and trimming were worked out from the DNA. The sample includes about 180,000 clones, around 90% of them seen just once. Cohorts were based on clinical histories the participants reported.

The specimen sequenced was PBMCs or T cells enriched from blood (not recorded which). This TCR derives from a woman between 18 and 29 years old who had recovered from COVID-19. The chain couples TRBV10-3 to TRBJ1-2, with TRBD1 matching over 9 bases. CDR3 amino acids: CAISAGTGRNYGYTF. DNA of the CDR3: TGTGCCATCAGTGCCGGGACAGGGCGCAACTATGGCTACACCTTC.